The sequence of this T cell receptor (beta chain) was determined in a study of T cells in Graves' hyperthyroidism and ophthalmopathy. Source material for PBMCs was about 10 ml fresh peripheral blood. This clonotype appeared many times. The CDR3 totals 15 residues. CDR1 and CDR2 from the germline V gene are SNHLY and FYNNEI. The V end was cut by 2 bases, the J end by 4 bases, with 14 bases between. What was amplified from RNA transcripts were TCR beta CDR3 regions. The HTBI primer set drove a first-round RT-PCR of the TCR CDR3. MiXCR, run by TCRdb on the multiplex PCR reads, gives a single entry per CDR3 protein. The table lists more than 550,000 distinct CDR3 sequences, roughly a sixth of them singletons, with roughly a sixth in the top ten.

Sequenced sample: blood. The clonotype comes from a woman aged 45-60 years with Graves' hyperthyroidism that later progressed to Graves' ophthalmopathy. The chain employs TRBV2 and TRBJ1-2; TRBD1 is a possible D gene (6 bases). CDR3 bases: TGTGCCAGCAGTGAAACAGGGAGGTCCCTCTATGGCTACACCTTC. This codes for CASSETGRSLYGYTF. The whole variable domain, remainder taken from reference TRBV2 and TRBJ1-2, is EPEVTQTPSHQVTQMGQEVILRCVPISNHLYFYWYRQILGQKVEFLVSFYNNEISEKSEIFDDQFSVERPDGSNFTLKIRSTKLEDSAMYFCASSETGRSLYGYTFGSGTRLTVV.